This is a list of T cell receptor beta chains from one sample in a study of OX40 agonist ivuxolimab in advanced cancers. Only in-frame clones appear in the TCRdb table, and some are missing; sequencing was by immunoSEQ multiplex PCR. Here the sample spans roughly 80,000 clones, 85% to 95% being singletons. Sequenced here: CD4+ or CD8+ T cells sorted from blood, sampled in a trial of the OX40 agonist ivuxolimab. The receptors stem from an adult with an advanced solid tumor such as melanoma, head and neck, liver or kidney cancer. Each CDR3 is given with its conserved first and last residue. Fields, in order: CDR3 DNA, CDR3 protein, V gene, J gene, D gene, clone size. The D gene is left open where the match is weak. Rows may omit the clone size; those that give it use once, few, many or a size class.

CDR3nt: TGTGCCAGCAGCTCAACAGAGGGGCGCACTGAAGCTTTCTTT
CDR3aa: CASSSTEGRTEAFF
v_gene: TRBV7-1
j_gene: TRBJ1-1
d_gene: .
abundance: .

CDR3nt: TGTGCCAGTAGTATAGGGGGGGACTACAATGAGCAGTTCTTC
CDR3aa: CASSIGGDYNEQFF
v_gene: TRBV19
j_gene: TRBJ2-1
d_gene: .
abundance: .

CDR3nt: TGTGCCAGCAGTTTGCAGGGGAGCGGCTATGGCTACACCTTC
CDR3aa: CASSLQGSGYGYTF
v_gene: TRBV6-6
j_gene: TRBJ1-2
d_gene: .
abundance: .

CDR3nt: TGTGCCAGTAGTTCTGCCCCTACTAGCGGGAGTCGTAATACGCAGTATTTT
CDR3aa: CASSSAPTSGSRNTQYF
v_gene: TRBV19
j_gene: TRBJ2-3
d_gene: TRBD2
abundance: once

CDR3nt: TGTGCCAGCAGTTCCCGACAGGGCACAGATACGCAGTATTTT
CDR3aa: CASSSRQGTDTQYF
v_gene: TRBV28
j_gene: TRBJ2-3
d_gene: .
abundance: .

CDR3nt: TGTGCCAGTACCCAGGTGGGAACGGGAGAAAGAGTTCAGTACTTC
CDR3aa: CASTQVGTGERVQYF
v_gene: TRBV19
j_gene: TRBJ2-4
d_gene: .
abundance: .

CDR3nt: TGTGCCAGCTCACCAGACAGGGGGCAAATACAAGAGACCCAGTACTTC
CDR3aa: CASSPDRGQIQETQYF
v_gene: TRBV18
j_gene: TRBJ2-5
d_gene: TRBD1
abundance: .

CDR3nt: TGTGCCAGCAGCTTAGGACAGGTCAATCAGCCCCAGCATTTT
CDR3aa: CASSLGQVNQPQHF
v_gene: TRBV5-5
j_gene: TRBJ1-5
d_gene: TRBD1
abundance: once

CDR3nt: TGTGCCAGCAGTTCCTATGCGCGAGGTCAGCCCCAGCATTTT
CDR3aa: CASSSYARGQPQHF
v_gene: TRBV11-2
j_gene: TRBJ1-5
d_gene: .
abundance: .

CDR3nt: TGCAGCGTTGGTCTCCCGGCTGAAGCTTTCTTT
CDR3aa: CSVGLPAEAFF
v_gene: TRBV29-1
j_gene: TRBJ1-1
d_gene: .
abundance: .

CDR3nt: TGTGCCAGCAGCTTGGCCAACAGGGATATTGAAAAACTGTTTTTT
CDR3aa: CASSLANRDIEKLFF
v_gene: TRBV5-6
j_gene: TRBJ1-4
d_gene: .
abundance: .

CDR3nt: TGTGCCAGCAGCCAGGGACTAGCGGGAACTGTTGAGCAGTTCTTC
CDR3aa: CASSQGLAGTVEQFF
v_gene: TRBV7-8
j_gene: TRBJ2-1
d_gene: TRBD2
abundance: once

CDR3nt: TGTGCCATCAGTGATACGGGAGAGGCAAAGACCCAGTACTTC
CDR3aa: CAISDTGEAKTQYF
v_gene: TRBV10-3
j_gene: TRBJ2-5
d_gene: .
abundance: .

CDR3nt: TGCGCCAGCAGCCCCTCCGGGGGAGAGACCCAGTACTTC
CDR3aa: CASSPSGGETQYF
v_gene: TRBV5-1
j_gene: TRBJ2-5
d_gene: .
abundance: .

CDR3nt: TGTGCCAGTAGTGCGTGGAGGGATCGGGGATTCTCTAGAGGAAGGTCCGGGGAGCTGTTTTTT
CDR3aa: CASSAWRDRGFSRGRSGELFF
v_gene: TRBV19
j_gene: TRBJ2-2
d_gene: .
abundance: .

CDR3nt: TGTGCCAGCAGTGAATTATCGGGGACTAGCGGGACTACGGGAGCCAAAAACATTCAGTACTTC
CDR3aa: CASSELSGTSGTTGAKNIQYF
v_gene: TRBV6-1
j_gene: TRBJ2-4
d_gene: TRBD2
abundance: .

CDR3nt: TGTGCCAGCAGTTTATCCCAGGTGAGCTCCTACGAGCAGTACTTC
CDR3aa: CASSLSQVSSYEQYF
v_gene: TRBV28
j_gene: TRBJ2-7
d_gene: .
abundance: .

CDR3nt: TGTGCCAGCAGCTTGGGGACTAGCGGGAGCAACGAGCAGTACTTC
CDR3aa: CASSLGTSGSNEQYF
v_gene: TRBV7-9
j_gene: TRBJ2-7
d_gene: TRBD2
abundance: .

CDR3nt: TGCGCCAGCAGCTTGCGGGGCGGGGGGGAGCTGTTTTTT
CDR3aa: CASSLRGGGELFF
v_gene: TRBV5-1
j_gene: TRBJ2-2
d_gene: .
abundance: once